Listed here are 5 T cell receptor beta chains from one sample, sequenced in a study of blood T cell repertoires in COVID-19 (dated by TCRdb to about 2020). The receptor library was made with the immunoSEQ multiplex PCR assay. The table comes from immuneACCESS by way of TCRdb, which keeps in-frame sequences with V and J called. Part of the clones is missing from these tables; in studies checked, under half for an unresolved V gene and the rest for unknown reasons. The sample includes roughly 63,000 clones, with around three quarters observed a single time. More than 30% of the sample lies in the top ten. Sequences were obtained from peripheral blood. All receptors come from a human donor in a cohort sampled during active COVID-19.

This clone appeared a single time. The chain has TRBV11-3 and TRBJ2-5; 11 positions match TRBD2. The ends lost 1 base at V and 1 base at J; junction bases unmatched: 5. The CDR3 covers 17 residues. CDR1 and CDR2 (germline): SGHNT, YENEEA. Here the CDR3 reads CASSLGALAGGQETQYF. DNA for the CDR3: TGTGCCAGCAGCTTAGGTGCCCTAGCGGGGGGCCAAGAGACCCAGTACTTC.

The chain carries TRBV5-1 and TRBJ1-3; D is perhaps TRBD1 (5 bases). The V end lost 4 bases, the J end lost 3 bases, and 14 bases lay between the germline ends. This CDR3 has 15 amino acids. CDR1 and CDR2 from the germline V gene are SGHRS and YFSETQ. The DNA for the CDR3 is TGCGCCAGCAGCCTAGCGGGGACCCTTGGAAACACCATATATTTT. Residues: CASSLAGTLGNTIYF. Complete variable domain (other parts from reference TRBV5-1 and TRBJ1-3): KAGVTQTPRYLIKTRGQQVTLSCSPISGHRSVSWYQQTPGQGLQFLFEYFSETQRNKGNFPGRFSGRQFSNSRSEMNVSTLELGDSALYLCASSLAGTLGNTIYFGEGSWLTVV.

The gene calls are TRBV5-1 and TRBJ2-3; TRBD1 is a possible D gene (6 bases). V gave up 0 bases and J gave up 1 base, with 21 bases separating them. Germline V lookup: CDR1 SGHRS, CDR2 YFSETQ. The CDR3 runs 19 residues. CDR3 residues: CASSLALAGAAEGTDTQYF. The CDR3 bases are TGCGCCAGCAGCTTGGCCTTGGCAGGGGCTGCCGAAGGCACAGATACGCAGTATTTT.

The V and J genes are TRBV3-1 (or the pseudogene TRBV3-2) and TRBJ2-2, with 7 nucleotides matching TRBD1. Germline-derived CDR1 and CDR2 are LGHDT and YNNKEL (reference sequence). This CDR3 comprises 20 residues. V gave up 0 bases and J gave up 0 bases; unmatched junction bases: 13. CDR3 DNA: TGTGCCAGCAGCCAAGAATTAAGGGGGCGAACTTATCCGAACACCGGGGAGCTGTTTTTT. Translation gives CASSQELRGRTYPNTGELFF.

The chain joins TRBV7-9 to TRBJ2-7, with D hard to call. The CDR3 contains 15 residues. V gave up 5 bases and J gave up 0 bases, with 14 bases separating them. The germline gives CDR1 SEHNR, CDR2 FQNEAQ (reference sequence). Here the CDR3 DNA reads TGTGCCAGCAGCCGTACTTGGTCGAGCTCCTACGAGCAGTACTTC. Protein sequence: CASSRTWSSSYEQYF.